These T cell receptor beta chains were read from a single sample in a study of T cells in Graves' hyperthyroidism and ophthalmopathy. One entry per CDR3 protein, called by TCRdb with MiXCR from the multiplex PCR reads. The sample contains a few hundred thousand distinct CDR3 sequences, around 15% of which appear only once. The sequenced material came from blood. Receptors were obtained from a middle-aged woman with Graves' hyperthyroidism. Both conserved end residues are part of each CDR3. A D gene is named only where the DNA matches it firmly. Expanded clones are given a class, and other clones once, few, many or no size at all.

clone_size: many
v_call: TRBV11-2
d_call: TRBD2
j_call: TRBJ2-7
cdr3_aa: CASSPEASGEQYF
cdr3_nt: TGTGCCAGCAGCCCAGAGGCTAGCGGCGAGCAGTACTTC

clone_size: .
v_call: TRBV5-1
d_call: .
j_call: TRBJ2-7
cdr3_aa: CASSLAGGGTAVYEQYF
cdr3_nt: TGCGCCAGCAGCTTGGCCGGTGGAGGGACAGCCGTCTACGAGCAGTACTTC

clone_size: many
v_call: TRBV19
d_call: .
j_call: TRBJ1-1
cdr3_aa: CASSIGELNTEAFF
cdr3_nt: TGTGCCAGTAGTATAGGGGAGTTGAACACTGAAGCTTTCTTT

clone_size: many
v_call: TRBV28
d_call: .
j_call: TRBJ2-6
cdr3_aa: CASSTSTSLFSGANVLTF
cdr3_nt: .

clone_size: many
v_call: TRBV24-1
d_call: .
j_call: TRBJ1-5
cdr3_aa: CATSSYDGNQPQHF
cdr3_nt: TGTGCCACCAGTTCATACGATGGCAATCAGCCCCAGCATTTT

clone_size: many
v_call: TRBV25-1
d_call: .
j_call: TRBJ2-7
cdr3_aa: CASNRDTYEQYF
cdr3_nt: TGTGCCAGCAACCGGGACACCTACGAGCAGTACTTC

clone_size: many
v_call: TRBV28
d_call: TRBD1
j_call: TRBJ1-2
cdr3_aa: CASSLGQGRNGYTF
cdr3_nt: TGTGCCAGCAGTTTGGGACAGGGGAGGAACGGCTACACCTTC

clone_size: many
v_call: TRBV28
d_call: .
j_call: TRBJ2-7
cdr3_aa: CASTPQQGTSYEQYF
cdr3_nt: TGTGCCAGCACCCCCCAACAGGGCACCTCCTACGAGCAGTACTTC

clone_size: few
v_call: TRBV29-1
d_call: .
j_call: TRBJ1-1
cdr3_aa: CSVEGFGNTEAFF
cdr3_nt: TGCAGCGTTGAGGGGTTTGGGAACACTGAAGCTTTCTTT

clone_size: .
v_call: TRBV29-1
d_call: TRBD1
j_call: TRBJ1-3
cdr3_aa: CSVSTGTGGVAGNTIYF
cdr3_nt: TGCAGCGTGAGCACCGGGACAGGGGGGGTGGCTGGAAACACCATATATTTT

clone_size: many
v_call: TRBV28
d_call: TRBD1
j_call: TRBJ1-5
cdr3_aa: CASRPSSGTGLQPQHF
cdr3_nt: TGTGCCAGCAGGCCTAGTTCGGGGACAGGGCTTCAGCCCCAGCATTTT

clone_size: many
v_call: TRBV2
d_call: .
j_call: TRBJ2-1
cdr3_aa: CASSPHNEQFF
cdr3_nt: TGTGCCAGCAGTCCCCACAATGAGCAGTTCTTC

clone_size: .
v_call: TRBV4-2
d_call: .
j_call: TRBJ2-1
cdr3_aa: CASSETAGTEQFF
cdr3_nt: TGTGCCAGCAGCGAAACCGCTGGGACTGAGCAGTTCTTC

clone_size: few
v_call: TRBV20-1
d_call: .
j_call: TRBJ2-7
cdr3_aa: CSARDVHSSDEQYF
cdr3_nt: TGCAGTGCTAGAGATGTCCATTCCTCCGACGAGCAGTACTTC

clone_size: few
v_call: TRBV3-1
d_call: TRBD2
j_call: TRBJ2-1
cdr3_aa: CASSQPGLAGLAEQFF
cdr3_nt: TGTGCCAGCAGCCAGCCGGGACTAGCCGGGCTCGCGGAGCAGTTCTTC

clone_size: few
v_call: TRBV28
d_call: .
j_call: TRBJ1-1
cdr3_aa: CASRGEGAFF
cdr3_nt: TGTGCCAGCAGGGGGGAGGGAGCTTTCTTT

clone_size: many
v_call: TRBV5-1
d_call: .
j_call: TRBJ2-3
cdr3_aa: CASSLLPVSTDTQYF
cdr3_nt: TGCGCCAGCAGCTTGCTTCCGGTTAGCACAGATACGCAGTATTTT

clone_size: few
v_call: TRBV14
d_call: .
j_call: TRBJ2-2
cdr3_aa: CASRQNGELFF
cdr3_nt: TGTGCCAGCAGGCAAAACGGGGAGCTGTTTTTT

clone_size: .
v_call: TRBV5-1
d_call: TRBD1
j_call: TRBJ1-2
cdr3_aa: CASSWGAGGGYTF
cdr3_nt: TGCGCCAGCAGCTGGGGGGCAGGGGGTGGCTACACCTTC

clone_size: .
v_call: TRBV19
d_call: TRBD2
j_call: TRBJ2-3
cdr3_aa: CASSRASGSGGGSTDTQYF
cdr3_nt: TGTGCCAGTTCGAGGGCTAGCGGGAGCGGCGGGGGCAGCACAGATACGCAGTATTTT

clone_size: once
v_call: TRBV6-5
d_call: .
j_call: TRBJ2-5
cdr3_aa: CASNYSSSNRERETQYF
cdr3_nt: TGTGCCAGCAATTACTCGAGTTCCAACCGGGAGCGGGAGACCCAGTACTTC

clone_size: many
v_call: TRBV11-2
d_call: TRBD2
j_call: TRBJ2-1
cdr3_aa: CASSSPAGDNEQFF
cdr3_nt: TGTGCCAGCAGCTCCCCGGCGGGGGACAATGAGCAGTTCTTC

clone_size: .
v_call: TRBV19
d_call: .
j_call: TRBJ2-1
cdr3_aa: CASSISLHNEQFF
cdr3_nt: TGTGCCAGTAGTATTAGTCTACACAATGAGCAGTTCTTC

clone_size: many
v_call: TRBV13
d_call: .
j_call: TRBJ2-7
cdr3_aa: CASSLKRVQQHEQYF
cdr3_nt: TGTGCCAGCAGCCTAAAAAGGGTACAACAACACGAGCAGTACTTC